What follows are 17 T cell receptor beta chains derived from one specimen sequenced in a study of cytomegalovirus exposure and HLA in healthy donors. The PCR was carried out with 60 Vbeta primers and 13 Jbeta primers. The method was immunoSEQ multiplex PCR; TCRdb's version includes in-frame clones alone and lacks a portion of them. The sample shows approximately 160,000 clones, approximately 80% of them seen only once. Sequences were obtained from PBMCs. The receptors come from a middle-aged woman in good health and CMV-seropositive.

V is TRBV28 and J is TRBJ1-1; 8 bases match TRBD1. Germline lookup yields CDR1 MDHEN and CDR2 SYDVKM. The CDR3 covers 14 residues. V dropped 6 bases and J dropped 1; count of bases not matched to a gene: 4. The CDR3 is CASRGQGGNTEAFF. The CDR3, as DNA: TGTGCCAGCAGAGGACAGGGTGGGAACACTGAAGCTTTCTTT.

The chain carries TRBV4-1 and TRBJ1-6; D is unclear. The V and J ends lost 1 base and 6 bases respectively, with 13 bases between them. CDR3 length: 16 amino acids. The germline gives CDR1 MGHRA, CDR2 YSYEKL. For the CDR3, the DNA is TGCGCCAGCAGCCAAGTATCGGGTTCTGGTAATTCACCCCTCCACTTT. Its protein is CASSQVSGSGNSPLHF.

The chain has TRBV11-2 and TRBJ2-1; possibly TRBD1 for D (6 bases). V was pared by 2 bases and J by 6 bases, with 14 bases between. CDR1 is SGHAT and CDR2 is FQNNGV in the germline V gene. CDR3 length equals 15 residues. The CDR3 DNA sequence: TGTGCCAGCAGCTTATATAGGGGGTTTCCCAATGAGCAGTTCTTC. This sequence encodes CASSLYRGFPNEQFF.

The chain recombines TRBV6-5 with TRBJ1-5; tentatively, D is TRBD1 (5 bases). The CDR3 is 14 residues long. Trimming stripped 0 bases from V and 5 bases from J, with 8 bases between. Germline values: CDR1 MNHEY, CDR2 SVGAGI. The CDR3 is CASSYSGLHQPQHF. CDR3 DNA: TGTGCCAGCAGTTACTCGGGGCTACATCAGCCCCAGCATTTT.

V usage is TRBV19 and J usage is TRBJ2-7, with TRBD2 matching 7 bases. The germline gives CDR1 LNHDA, CDR2 SQIVND (reference sequence). V shed 3 bases and J 5 bases; nucleotides not matched to a gene: 4. The CDR3 length is 13 residues. CDR3: CASSINRGDEQYF. The CDR3 DNA reads TGTGCCAGTAGTATTAATCGGGGGGACGAGCAGTACTTC.

The chain uses TRBV6-6 and TRBJ2-1; possible D gene TRBD1, 6 bases. V was clipped by 5 bases and J by 4 bases, with 9 bases between them. From germline, CDR1 is MNHNY and CDR2 SVGAGI (reference sequence). The CDR3 has 13 amino acids. CDR3 residues: CASSTGLYNEQFF. In DNA form, the CDR3 reads TGTGCCAGCAGTACAGGGCTGTACAATGAGCAGTTCTTC.

The CDR3 bases are TGTGCCAGCAGCTCTGATAGGACAGGGGAATGGGGTACTGAAGCTTTCTTT. Amino acid sequence: CASSSDRTGEWGTEAFF. The chain employs TRBV7-9 and TRBJ1-1, with 9 bases lining up with TRBD1. Germline V gene lookup returns CDR1 SEHNR and CDR2 FQNEAQ (reference sequence). V lost 4 bases, J lost 5 bases, and 14 bases stayed unmatched. The CDR3 runs 17 residues.

The J gene is TRBJ2-7, the V gene TRBV6-1, with 7 bases lining up with TRBD2. There are 13 residues in the CDR3. Germline V lookup: CDR1 MNHNS, CDR2 SASEGT. V shed 7 bases, J shed 9 bases, and the junction held 12 bases outside the gene matches. The CDR3 loop is CASNPLGEGSQYF. The CDR3 DNA follows: TGTGCCAGCAACCCACTCGGGGAGGGGTCGCAGTACTTC.

The rearrangement links TRBV5-5 to TRBJ2-1, with 11 bases identical to TRBD2. Unmatched junction bases numbered 8, after V lost 3 bases and J lost 9 bases. The germline CDR1 and CDR2 sequences are SGHKS and YYEKEE (reference sequence). The CDR3 totals 15 residues. The CDR3 DNA reads TGTGCCAGCAGCTACTTAGCGGGAGGGCCCTTTGAGCAGTTCTTC. Translating gives CASSYLAGGPFEQFF.

The CDR3 loop is CASSSVWAAGANVLTF. Written as DNA, the CDR3 is TGTGCCAGCAGCTCTGTCTGGGCTGCTGGGGCCAACGTCCTGACTTTC. The gene calls are TRBV7-9 and TRBJ2-6; D remains ambiguous. V dropped 4 bases and J dropped 2 bases, with 12 bases sitting between them. CDR1 is SEHNR, CDR2 FQNEAQ, per germline (reference sequence). The CDR3 length is 16 residues.

In DNA, the CDR3 is TGTGCCAGCAGGAGACTAGCGGGAGGTACAGATACGCAGTATTTT. Its translation: CASRRLAGGTDTQYF. J is TRBJ2-3 and V is TRBV28, with TRBD2 matching over 13 bases. V lost 6 bases to trimming and J lost 3 bases; unmatched junction nucleotides: 3. The length of the CDR3 is 15 residues. Germline V gene sequence: CDR1 MDHEN, CDR2 SYDVKM.

This clone was observed a handful of times. V gene TRBV29-1 combines with J gene TRBJ2-5; TRBD1 aligns across 10 bases. The J call is in doubt because the DNA end fits TRBJ2-7 better. This CDR3 region has 13 residues. CDR1 SQVTM and CDR2 ANQGSEA come from the germline V gene. In DNA form, the CDR3 reads TGCAGCGCGACGGGACAGGGGCCCTACGAGCAGTACTTC. Amino acid sequence: CSATGQGPYEQYF.

This chain connects TRBV7-2 to TRBJ2-3; 11 bases agree with TRBD2. V shed 2 bases and J 2 bases; nucleotides not matched to a gene: 6. CDR3 length: 17 residues. Germline CDR1 and CDR2: SGHTA and FQGNSA. CDR3 protein: CASSLRSSGGVTDTQYF. The CDR3 region has the DNA TGTGCCAGCAGCTTACGAAGTAGCGGGGGGGTCACAGATACGCAGTATTTT.

The rearrangement joins TRBV28 to TRBJ2-7, with TRBD2 identical over 7 bases. The end of the DNA is better explained by TRBJ2-5, so the J call may be wrong. CDR1 is MDHEN, CDR2 SYDVKM, per germline. There are 13 residues in the CDR3. This chain's CDR3 is CASRGAGYGTQYF. The CDR3 nucleotides are TGTGCCAGCAGGGGAGCGGGGTACGGGACCCAGTACTTC.

The V and J genes are TRBV21-1 and TRBJ2-3; TRBD2 is the table's D call and was not checked against the DNA. TRBV21-1 is noted as a pseudogene. CDR3 length equals 17 residues. This CDR3 is CASSKRFRERGTDTQYF. For the CDR3, the DNA is TGTGCCAGCAGCAAACGTTTCCGGGAGCGGGGAACAGATACGCAGTATTTT.

This rearrangement joins TRBV13 to TRBJ1-2, with a tentative D call TRBD1 (5 bases). Trimming shortened V by 0 bases and J by 7 bases, and 12 bases separated the two germline ends. Germline assignment: CDR1 PRHDT and CDR2 FYEKMQ (reference sequence). The CDR3 is made up of 14 amino acids. In DNA, the CDR3 is TGTGCCAGCAGCTTAGGACTCAACGGGGGTGGCTACACCTTC. It specifies CASSLGLNGGGYTF.

The genes are TRBV7-8 and TRBJ2-1; D might be TRBD1 (6 bases). Germline V gives CDR1 SGHVS, CDR2 FQNEAQ. The CDR3 is made up of 13 amino acids. Trimming shortened V by 4 bases and J by 7 bases, and 11 bases separated the two germline ends. CDR3 sequence reads: CASSYTGNNEQFF. CDR3 nucleotide sequence: TGTGCCAGCAGCTATACAGGGAATAATGAGCAGTTCTTC.